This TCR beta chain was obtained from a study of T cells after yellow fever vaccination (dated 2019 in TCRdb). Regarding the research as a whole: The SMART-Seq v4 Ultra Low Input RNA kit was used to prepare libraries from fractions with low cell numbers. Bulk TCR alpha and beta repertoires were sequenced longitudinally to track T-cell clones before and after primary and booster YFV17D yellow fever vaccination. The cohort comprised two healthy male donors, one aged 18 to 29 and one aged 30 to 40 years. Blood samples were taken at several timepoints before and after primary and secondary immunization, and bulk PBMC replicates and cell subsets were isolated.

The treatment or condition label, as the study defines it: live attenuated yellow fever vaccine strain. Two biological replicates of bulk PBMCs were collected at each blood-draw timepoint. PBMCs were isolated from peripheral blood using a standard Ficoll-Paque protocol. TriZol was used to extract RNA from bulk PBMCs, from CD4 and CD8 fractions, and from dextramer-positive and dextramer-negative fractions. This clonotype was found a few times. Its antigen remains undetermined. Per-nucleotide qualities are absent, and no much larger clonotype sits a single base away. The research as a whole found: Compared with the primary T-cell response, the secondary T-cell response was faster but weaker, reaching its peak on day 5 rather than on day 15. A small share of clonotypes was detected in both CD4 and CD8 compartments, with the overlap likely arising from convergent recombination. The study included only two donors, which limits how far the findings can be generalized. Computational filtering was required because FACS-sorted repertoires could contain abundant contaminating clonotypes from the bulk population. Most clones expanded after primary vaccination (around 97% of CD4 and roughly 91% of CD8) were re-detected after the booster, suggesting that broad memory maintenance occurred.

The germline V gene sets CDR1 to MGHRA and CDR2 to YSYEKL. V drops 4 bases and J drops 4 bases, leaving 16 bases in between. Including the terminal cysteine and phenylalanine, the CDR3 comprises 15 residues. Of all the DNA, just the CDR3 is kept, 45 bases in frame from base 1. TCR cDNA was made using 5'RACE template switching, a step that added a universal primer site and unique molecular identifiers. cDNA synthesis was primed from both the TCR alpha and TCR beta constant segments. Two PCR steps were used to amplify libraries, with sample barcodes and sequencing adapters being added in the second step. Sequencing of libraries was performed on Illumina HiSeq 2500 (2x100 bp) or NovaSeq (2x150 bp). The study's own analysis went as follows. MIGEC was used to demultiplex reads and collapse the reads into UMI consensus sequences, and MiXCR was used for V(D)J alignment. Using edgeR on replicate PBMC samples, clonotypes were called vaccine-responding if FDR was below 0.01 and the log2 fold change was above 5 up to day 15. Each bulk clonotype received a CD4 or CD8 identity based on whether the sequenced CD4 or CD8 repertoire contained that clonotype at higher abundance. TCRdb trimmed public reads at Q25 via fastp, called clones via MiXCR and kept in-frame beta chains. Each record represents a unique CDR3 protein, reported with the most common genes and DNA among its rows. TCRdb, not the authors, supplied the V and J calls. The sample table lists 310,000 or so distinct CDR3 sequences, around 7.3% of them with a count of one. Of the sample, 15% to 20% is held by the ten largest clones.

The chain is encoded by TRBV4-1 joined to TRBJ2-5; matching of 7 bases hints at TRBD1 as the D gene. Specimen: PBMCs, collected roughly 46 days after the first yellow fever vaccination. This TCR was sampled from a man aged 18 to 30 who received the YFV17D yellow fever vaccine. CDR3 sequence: CASSPRGGGPETQYF. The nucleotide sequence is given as TGCGCCAGCAGCCCCCGCGGAGGGGGCCCAGAGACCCAGTACTTC.